This is a list of T cell receptor beta chains from one sample in a study of T cell changes during pregnancy in multiple sclerosis. Data came from immunoSEQ multiplex PCR; TCRdb stores just in-frame clones and leaves some out. The sample consists of more than 100,000 clones, around nine tenths of them appearing once. Material: peripheral blood, obtained after pregnancy. The receptors derive from a female donor with multiple sclerosis, enrolled in a pregnancy study. CDR3s include the opening cysteine and the closing phenylalanine or tryptophan. The D gene is left open where the match is weak. The listing skips clone size in some rows; elsewhere it reads once, few, many or a size class.

V	D	J	size	CDR3	DNA
TRBV5-1	TRBD1	TRBJ2-2	once	CASSRDRIGTGELFF	TGCGCCAGCAGCAGGGACAGGATTGGGACCGGGGAGCTGTTTTTT
TRBV4-2	TRBD1	TRBJ1-1	.	CASSQARTGGTEAFF	TGTGCCAGCAGCCAAGCCCGGACAGGCGGCACTGAAGCTTTCTTT
TRBV4-2	.	TRBJ1-1	.	CASSHRTVNTEAFF	TGTGCCAGCAGCCATCGGACAGTCAACACTGAAGCTTTCTTT
TRBV21-1	.	TRBJ2-1	.	CASSGTGSSYNEQFF	TGTGCCAGCAGCGGCACAGGGAGCTCCTACAATGAGCAGTTCTTC
TRBV7-3	.	TRBJ2-5	.	CASSLLGVGQGETQYF	TGTGCCAGCAGCCTACTGGGAGTTGGCCAGGGGGAGACCCAGTACTTC
TRBV4-3	.	TRBJ2-1	.	CASSQDSGGGEVKFF	TGCGCCAGCAGCCAAGATTCCGGAGGAGGGGAGGTTAAGTTCTTC
TRBV7-8	.	TRBJ2-3	.	CASSNSRADTQYF	TGTGCCAGCAGTAATAGTCGGGCAGATACGCAGTATTTT
TRBV6-5	.	TRBJ2-1	.	CASSYGRVNEQFF	TGTGCCAGCAGTTACGGCAGGGTGAATGAGCAGTTCTTC
TRBV19	.	TRBJ2-1	.	CASSIHLGGARGEQFF	TGTGCCAGTAGTATCCACCTTGGGGGGGCTAGAGGGGAGCAGTTCTTC
TRBV7-9	.	TRBJ1-5	.	CASSLATGGVKSNQPQHF	TGTGCCAGCAGCTTAGCGACAGGTGGGGTAAAGAGCAATCAGCCCCAGCATTTT
TRBV29-1	.	TRBJ2-3	.	CSAIPQADTQYF	TGCAGCGCTATACCACAGGCAGATACGCAGTATTTT
TRBV5-1	.	TRBJ2-7	.	CASSQADDSHPYEQYF	TGCGCCAGCAGTCAAGCCGACGACAGCCATCCCTACGAGCAGTACTTC
TRBV27	TRBD1	TRBJ2-4	.	CASSPYRGGNIQYF	TGTGCCAGCAGTCCGTACAGGGGCGGCAACATTCAGTACTTC
TRBV4-2	TRBD1	TRBJ1-6	.	CASNDRAYNSPLHF	TGTGCCAGCAACGACAGGGCCTATAATTCACCCCTCCACTTT
TRBV10-3	TRBD2	TRBJ2-7	.	CAISESLGLAGHHEQYF	TGTGCCATCAGTGAGTCTCTGGGACTAGCGGGACATCACGAGCAGTACTTC
TRBV15	.	TRBJ2-6	.	CATSRQGGGANVLTF	TGTGCCACCAGCAGACAGGGCGGTGGGGCCAACGTCCTGACTTTC
TRBV30	.	TRBJ1-5	.	CAWSGTVSNQPQHF	TGTGCCTGGAGTGGGACAGTCAGCAATCAGCCCCAGCATTTT
TRBV7-3	.	TRBJ2-2	.	CASSSRTGELFF	TGTGCCAGCAGCTCTAGAACCGGGGAGCTGTTTTTT
TRBV29-1	.	TRBJ1-2	.	CSGFRNEGYTF	TGCAGCGGGTTCCGCAACGAGGGCTACACCTTC
TRBV10-3	.	TRBJ2-2	once	CAITGGGGTGELFF	TGTGCCATCACTGGGGGGGGCGGGACCGGGGAGCTGTTTTTT
TRBV5-1	TRBD1	TRBJ2-1	.	CASSEETGSYNEQFF	TGCGCCAGCAGCGAGGAGACAGGGTCATACAATGAGCAGTTCTTC
TRBV6-5	TRBD1	TRBJ2-7	.	CASSRSGQGRSGQYF	TGTGCCAGCAGCCGCTCTGGACAGGGGCGCTCGGGGCAGTACTTC
TRBV7-6	.	TRBJ1-6	.	CASSLGRRSSYNSPLHF	TGTGCCAGCAGCTTAGGACGGAGGAGCTCCTATAATTCACCCCTCCACTTT
TRBV27	.	TRBJ1-5	.	CASSPTEPNYSNQPQHF	TGTGCCAGCAGTCCGACAGAGCCCAACTATAGCAATCAGCCCCAGCATTTT
TRBV7-3	.	TRBJ1-1	once	CASSLPGFEAFF	TGTGCCAGCAGCTTACCAGGGTTTGAAGCTTTCTTT
TRBV4-1	TRBD2	TRBJ2-5	once	CASSQVAGERETQYF	TGCGCCAGCAGCCAAGTAGCGGGGGAGAGGGAGACCCAGTACTTC
TRBV7-9	.	TRBJ1-4	.	CASSSQGRTREKLFF	TGTGCCAGCAGCTCACAGGGTCGGACTAGGGAAAAACTGTTTTTT
TRBV6-1	TRBD2	TRBJ2-4	.	CASTGTTLAKNIQYF	TGTGCCAGCACCGGGACTACCTTAGCCAAAAACATTCAGTACTTC
TRBV5-1	.	TRBJ1-3	.	CASSLGGGGNTIYF	TGCGCCAGCAGCTTGGGGGGAGGTGGAAACACCATATATTTT
TRBV6-1	.	TRBJ2-7	.	CASSEARSSYEQYF	TGTGCCAGCAGTGAAGCAAGGAGCTCCTACGAGCAGTACTTC
TRBV27	TRBD2	TRBJ2-1	.	CATFPRASGVDEQFF	TGTGCCACCTTCCCAAGGGCTAGCGGGGTTGATGAGCAGTTCTTC
TRBV28	.	TRBJ2-3	once	CASSLFLADSTDTQYF	TGTGCCAGCAGTTTATTCCTAGCAGATAGCACAGATACGCAGTATTTT
TRBV10-3	TRBD1	TRBJ1-6	.	CAISESQGGRYNSPLHF	TGTGCCATCAGTGAGTCGCAGGGGGGACGGTATAATTCACCCCTCCACTTT
TRBV28	.	TRBJ1-2	.	CASLPLVGTEGYTF	TGTGCCAGCTTACCCCTTGTGGGTACAGAAGGCTACACCTTC
TRBV4-3	TRBD1	TRBJ2-3	.	CASSQGGGTGPTDTQYF	TGCGCCAGCAGCCAAGGGGGGGGGACAGGGCCCACAGATACGCAGTATTTT
TRBV29-1	.	TRBJ2-7	.	CSVVGGQGASSYEQYF	TGCAGCGTTGTAGGTGGGCAGGGTGCAAGCTCCTACGAGCAGTACTTC
TRBV6-5	TRBD1	TRBJ1-5	.	CASRTTGAGNQPQHF	TGTGCCAGCAGAACAACAGGGGCGGGCAATCAGCCCCAGCATTTT
TRBV7-9	TRBD2	TRBJ2-1	.	CASIEGGPDNEQFF	TGTGCCAGCATAGAGGGAGGGCCGGACAATGAGCAGTTCTTC
TRBV5-6	TRBD1	TRBJ1-2	.	CASSWQGGYGYTF	TGTGCCAGCAGCTGGCAGGGGGGTTATGGCTACACCTTC
TRBV14	.	TRBJ2-2	.	CASSQKGSFFHTGELFF	TGTGCCAGCAGCCAAAAGGGGTCGTTCTTTCACACCGGGGAGCTGTTTTTT
TRBV4-2	TRBD2	TRBJ2-7	.	CASSQALRTSGAEEQYF	TGTGCCAGCAGCCAAGCCCTCCGGACTAGCGGGGCCGAGGAGCAGTACTTC
TRBV2	.	TRBJ1-1	few	CASSTRVLNTEAFF	TGTGCCAGCAGTACCAGGGTTTTAAACACTGAAGCTTTCTTT
TRBV25-1	TRBD1	TRBJ1-2	.	CASSEPRPTGGHGYTF	TGTGCCAGCAGTGAACCCCGCCCTACAGGGGGCCATGGCTACACCTTC
TRBV19	.	TRBJ2-5	.	CASSIGGSSQETQYF	TGTGCCAGTAGTATAGGTGGGAGCAGTCAAGAGACCCAGTACTTC
TRBV9	.	TRBJ2-1	.	CASSVETGYNEQFF	TGTGCCAGCAGCGTAGAGACAGGCTACAATGAGCAGTTCTTC
TRBV5-1	TRBD1	TRBJ1-1	.	CASSAGQGATTEAFF	TGCGCCAGCAGCGCAGGACAGGGGGCGACCACTGAAGCTTTCTTT
TRBV5-4	TRBD1	TRBJ1-2	once	CASSLLQGAYGYTF	TGTGCCAGCAGCTTACTACAGGGGGCATATGGCTACACCTTC
TRBV4-3	TRBD1	TRBJ1-4	.	CASHRQGSETNEKLFF	TGCGCCAGCCACCGACAGGGGTCGGAGACTAATGAAAAACTGTTTTTT
TRBV5-1	.	TRBJ2-2	.	CASSLGTFNTGELFF	TGCGCCAGCAGCCTCGGGACTTTCAACACCGGGGAGCTGTTTTTT
TRBV19	TRBD2	TRBJ2-7	.	CASRETSGVSYEQYF	TGTGCCAGTAGGGAGACTAGCGGGGTTTCCTACGAGCAGTACTTC
TRBV6-1	TRBD1	TRBJ1-5	.	CASSGTGPQPQHF	TGTGCCAGCAGTGGGACAGGGCCGCAGCCCCAGCATTTT
TRBV29-1	TRBD2	TRBJ2-1	once	CSVPTSGRAYNEQFF	TGCAGCGTCCCTACTAGCGGGAGGGCTTACAATGAGCAGTTCTTC
TRBV4-2	.	TRBJ2-5	.	CASSQGASMETQYF	TGTGCCAGCAGCCAAGGGGCCTCCATGGAGACCCAGTACTTC
TRBV2	TRBD1	TRBJ2-2	.	CASKGAYTGELFF	TGTGCCAGCAAGGGGGCCTACACCGGGGAGCTGTTTTTT
TRBV7-8	TRBD1	TRBJ1-4	once	CASSLNSGVRGATNEKLFF	TGTGCCAGCAGCTTAAATTCTGGTGTCAGGGGGGCAACTAATGAAAAACTGTTTTTT
TRBV11-2	.	TRBJ2-5	.	CASSLAHLPETQYF	TGTGCCAGCAGCTTAGCACATCTCCCCGAGACCCAGTACTTC
TRBV9	TRBD2	TRBJ2-1	.	CASSVGGSGTNEQFF	TGTGCCAGCAGCGTTGGTGGTAGCGGGACGAATGAGCAGTTCTTC
TRBV5-4	.	TRBJ2-1	.	CASSFRGALEQFF	TGTGCCAGCAGCTTCCGGGGGGCATTAGAGCAGTTCTTC
TRBV2	.	TRBJ2-1	.	CASSGLYDEQFF	TGTGCCAGCAGTGGACTGTATGATGAGCAGTTCTTC